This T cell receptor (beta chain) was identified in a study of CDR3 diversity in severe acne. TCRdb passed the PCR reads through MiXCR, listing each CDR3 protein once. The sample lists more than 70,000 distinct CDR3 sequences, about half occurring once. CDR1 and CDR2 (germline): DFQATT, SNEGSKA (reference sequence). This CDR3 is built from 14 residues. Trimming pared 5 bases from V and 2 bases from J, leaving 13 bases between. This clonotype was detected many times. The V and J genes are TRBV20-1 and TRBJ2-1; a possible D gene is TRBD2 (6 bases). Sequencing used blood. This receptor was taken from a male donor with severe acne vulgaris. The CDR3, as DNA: TGCAGTGCTGCCTGGGACTTGACCTACAATGAGCAGTTCTTC. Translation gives CSAAWDLTYNEQFF.